This T cell receptor beta chain was captured in a study of T-cell memory formation after mild COVID-19. The wider study: The study found TCR clusters largely donor specific.

A few counts support this clonotype. This CDR3 spans 14 amino acids. Germline values: CDR1 MGHRA, CDR2 YSYEKL. After removal of 3 bases from V and 3 bases from J, the junction contained 4 bases not matched to a gene. TCRdb passed the 5' RACE reads through MiXCR, listing each CDR3 protein once. The sample shows about 210,000 distinct CDR3 sequences, 10% of them seen only once. The rearrangement uses TRBV4-1 and TRBJ2-5, with 7 bases identical to TRBD2. The sequenced material came from PBMCs or a T cell subset sorted from them (not recorded which). The source of this sequence is a man younger than 35 who had mild COVID-19 (a few samples of this study predate the infection). Cell type and time point are not known. Here the CDR3 reads CASSHSGAEETQYF. The CDR3 DNA is TGCGCCAGCAGCCACAGCGGGGCCGAAGAGACCCAGTACTTC.